Reported below is one T cell receptor beta chain. The sample belongs to a study of blood T cell repertoires in COVID-19. Across the whole study: Researchers got acute and convalescent COVID-19 samples from the United States, Italy and Spain. From T cells, B-cell-depleted T cells, or PBMCs came the material, which was cDNA or gDNA.

TCRdb keeps only in-frame clones here, not all; method: immunoSEQ multiplex PCR. The data show 60,000 or so clones, about four fifths seen once. The V and J ends lost 4 bases and 0 bases, in that order; junction bases with no gene match: 7. This CDR3 has 19 amino acids. CDR1 and CDR2 from the germline V gene are PRHDT and FYEKMQ (reference sequence). The chain joins TRBV13 to TRBJ2-2; 14 nucleotides agree with TRBD2. The clonotype was recovered from a human donor in a cohort sampled during active COVID-19. The sequencing input was peripheral blood. The CDR3 bases are TGTGCCAGCAGCTCTTACGGGACTAGCGGGGGACCGAACACCGGGGAGCTGTTTTTT. It translates to CASSSYGTSGGPNTGELFF.